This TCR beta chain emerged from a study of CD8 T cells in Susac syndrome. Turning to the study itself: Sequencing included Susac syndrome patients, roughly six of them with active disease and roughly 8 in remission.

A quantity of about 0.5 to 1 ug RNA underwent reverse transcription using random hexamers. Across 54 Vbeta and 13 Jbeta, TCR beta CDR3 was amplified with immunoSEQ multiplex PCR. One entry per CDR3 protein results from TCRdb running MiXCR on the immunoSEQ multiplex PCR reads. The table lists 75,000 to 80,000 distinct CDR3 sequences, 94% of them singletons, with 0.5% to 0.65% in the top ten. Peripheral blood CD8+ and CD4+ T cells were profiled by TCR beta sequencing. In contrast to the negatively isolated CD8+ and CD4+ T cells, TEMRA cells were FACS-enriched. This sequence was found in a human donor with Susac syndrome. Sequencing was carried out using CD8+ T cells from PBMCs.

The CDR3 nucleotides read TGTGCCAGCAGATCCGACTATAGACAGGGGGCATACAATGAGCAGTTCTTC. This translates into CASRSDYRQGAYNEQFF. The rearrangement uses TRBV5-4 and TRBJ2-1; 10 bases fit TRBD1. Trimming cost V 5 bases and J 4 bases; bases outside gene matches: 12. The germline gives CDR1 SGHNT, CDR2 YYREEE (reference sequence). The CDR3 is made up of 17 amino acids.